Listed below are T cell receptor beta chains from one sample, sequenced in a study of blood T cell repertoires in COVID-19. Produced via immunoSEQ multiplex PCR; TCRdb's table is partial and in-frame only. The data show more than 150,000 clones, with 60% to 80% seen just once and 17% held by the top ten. The specimen sequenced was PBMCs or T cells enriched from blood (not recorded which). Receptors were obtained from a woman aged 45-60 years who had recovered from COVID-19. The CDR3 runs from the conserved cysteine through the conserved F or W. The order of the fields is V gene, D gene, J gene, CDR3 protein, CDR3 DNA. D genes are given only for firm matches.

TRBV30	-	TRBJ1-3	CAWSPGAFGNTIYF	TGTGCCTGGAGTCCGGGAGCTTTTGGAAACACCATATATTTT
TRBV29-1	TRBD2	TRBJ2-3	CSVEGGAGLDTQYF	TGCAGCGTTGAGGGAGGGGCCGGGTTAGATACGCAGTATTTT
TRBV7-8	-	TRBJ2-1	CASSLVASYNEQFF	TGTGCCAGCAGCTTAGTGGCATCCTACAATGAGCAGTTCTTC
TRBV28	-	TRBJ1-2	CASSRDWEGYTF	TGTGCCAGCAGTAGAGACTGGGAGGGCTACACCTTC
TRBV7-2	-	TRBJ2-7	CASSLMGASAAYEQYF	TGTGCCAGCAGCTTAATGGGGGCGAGCGCGGCCTACGAGCAGTACTTC
TRBV5-1	-	TRBJ1-1	CASSLGAGTEAFF	TGCGCCAGCAGCTTGGGGGCAGGGACTGAAGCTTTCTTT
TRBV7-8	TRBD1	TRBJ2-5	CASSLVTGGVVETQYF	TGTGCCAGCAGCTTAGTGACAGGGGGAGTTGTGGAGACCCAGTACTTC
TRBV6-1	-	TRBJ1-6	CASSEGLEGAPLHF	TGTGCCAGCAGTGAAGGGCTTGAGGGAGCACCCCTCCACTTT
TRBV6-6	TRBD1	TRBJ1-1	CASRLGRGLSEAFF	TGTGCCAGCCGTTTGGGCAGGGGGCTTTCTGAAGCTTTCTTT
TRBV4-2	-	TRBJ2-7	CASSQDLGGTYEQYF	TGTGCCAGCAGCCAAGATCTGGGCGGGACCTACGAGCAGTACTTC
TRBV7-9	-	TRBJ2-3	CASSSLSTDTQYF	TGTGCCAGCAGCTCCCTTAGCACAGATACGCAGTATTTT
TRBV6-5	TRBD2	TRBJ2-1	CASSYQLAGVDEQFF	TGTGCCAGCAGTTACCAACTAGCGGGAGTTGATGAGCAGTTCTTC